This T cell receptor beta chain originates from a study of blood T cell repertoires in COVID-19. Profiling relied on immunoSEQ multiplex PCR, and the TCRdb table lists in-frame clones only, not all of them. Of fewer than 250,000 clones detected, around 80% appear once; the ten largest clones hold 8.2%. Germline lookup yields CDR1 SGDLS and CDR2 YYNGEE. V lost 0 bases and J lost 3, with 13 bases in between. The CDR3 contains 15 residues. The sequence was collected from a woman in her forties or fifties with acute or convalescent COVID-19. The chain uses TRBV9 and TRBJ2-7, with a weak D call TRBD1 (5 bases). Source material: peripheral blood. The CDR3 DNA reads as TGTGCCAGCAGCGTAGGATCGACAGCGTTCTACGAGCAGTACTTC. Protein sequence: CASSVGSTAFYEQYF.